The T cell receptor beta chain under discussion was sequenced for a study of blood T cell repertoires in COVID-19 (dated by TCRdb to the early 2020s). Background on the whole study: The collaborator samples originated in the United States, Italy and Spain and spanned the acute and convalescent phases of COVID-19. Deeply sampled blood TCRbeta repertoires from subjects exposed to, actively infected with, or recovered from COVID-19 were included in the dataset. Where available, HLA class I and class II types were taken from metadata supplied by the sample provider and were not determined by assay-based typing. Sample metadata almost always included a de-identified subject ID, COVID-19 status, age in years and sex. The prospective study material was composed of cDNA or gDNA derived from T cells, B-cell-depleted T cells, or PBMCs. The samples were drawn from the first 160 participants of the ongoing ImmuneRACE study and from about 1,200 subjects provided by 6 global collaborators. The repertoires were released in a freely available public database intended as a resource for research on the immune response to SARS-CoV-2. Points the paper makes about the study in general: Clinical and demographic metadata were provided uncurated, with the amount varying by source and participant.

There are 14 amino acids in the CDR3, from cysteine to phenylalanine inclusive. Left in the record is the CDR3 DNA by itself, 42 bases read in frame from the first base. V gives up 0 bases and J gives up 5 bases, and the segment between their germline ends measures 10 bases. As encoded in the germline V gene, CDR1 is SGHTA while CDR2 is FQGNSA. Whole blood was collected in K2EDTA tubes by collaborating institutions according to the institutions' own protocols. For TCRbeta analysis, collaborators shipped samples as frozen whole blood, isolated PBMCs, or DNA extracted from either of those sample types. As concerns this clone: Its antigen is unknown. No qualities accompany the bases; no much larger clone lies one base away.

TCRbeta CDR3 regions were amplified from genomic DNA using the immunoSEQ Assay, a bias-controlled multiplex PCR. The authors' pipeline ran thus. The number of nucleated cells in each sample was estimated by amplification of reference gene primers within the assay. To quantify the absolute abundance of each unique TCRbeta CDR3 rearrangement, sequence reads were collapsed and filtered. Productive Simpson clonality was computed per sample as the square root of Simpson's diversity index over productive rearrangements. TCRdb carries this immuneACCESS record with in-frame sequences only. Its versions omit some clonotypes, under half of them owing to an unresolved V gene in the studies checked, with the rest unexplained. V and J calls and clone size are copied from that table; D and trimming were computed from the DNA. The sample records fewer than 150,000 clones, around 83% of which are singletons. The ten biggest clones cover 3.4% of the sample.

This receptor was identified in a man aged 35-49 years with acute or convalescent COVID-19. Material for sequencing was peripheral blood. The chain was built from TRBV7-2 and TRBJ2-5; the best D guess is TRBD1, with 5 bases matching. The CDR3 reads CASSLASGKETQYF. Read as DNA, the sequence is TGTGCCAGCAGCTTAGCGTCAGGGAAGGAGACCCAGTACTTC.